This T cell receptor beta chain is from a study of blood T cell repertoires in COVID-19. The wider study: The origin of the acute and convalescent COVID-19 samples was the United States, Italy and Spain.

Authors' analysis steps: The authors estimated nucleated cell counts from reference gene primer amplification. Generated by immunoSEQ multiplex PCR, the TCRdb table keeps only in-frame clones and is missing some. The DNA was the basis for D and trimming; V, J and clone size are from that table. The profile covers 90,000 to 120,000 clones, with approximately 82% appearing a single time and about 4% taken by the ten largest. The V end was cut by 7 bases, the J end by 2 bases, with 12 bases between. Per germline, CDR1 SNHLY and CDR2 FYNNEI. This CDR3 is 14 amino acids long. The sequenced sample was peripheral blood. The chain links TRBV2 to TRBJ1-5; D possibly corresponds to TRBD1 (5 bases). This clonotype originated in a woman in her seventies with acute or convalescent COVID-19. The CDR3 is CASTLTRGNQPQHF. The CDR3 region has the DNA TGTGCCAGCACCCTGACCAGGGGCAATCAGCCCCAGCATTTT.